This T cell receptor (beta chain) is from a study of T cell clusters in autoimmune cytopenias. Study background: A median of roughly 52,000 TRB reads per sample yielded a median roughly 2,300 distinct clonotypes.

To note about this clonotype: The antigen is not known.

CDR1 is MNHEY and CDR2 is SVGAGI in the germline V gene. There are 14 residues in the CDR3. One tube held mixed TRB-A and TRB-B primer pools for touch-down PCR. TCRdb reprocessed the multiplex PCR reads, keeping one entry per CDR3 protein, no DNA. Its table records about 5,000 distinct CDR3 sequences. Study-level findings and limits: A dominant lymphoma-associated repertoire apparently masked the cluster-lack signature in secondary cytopenia versus chronic lymphocytic leukemia.

Some 39,000 genome equivalents of blood DNA were amplified for TRB. These same data were also listed under a study on T cell repertoires in aging, cancer and after chemotherapy. That work states: Over several months to years, re-sampled healthy donor repertoires clearly shared clones.

Sequenced material: peripheral blood. J is TRBJ1-2 and V is TRBV6-5; TCRdb returns TRBD1, unconfirmable since there is no DNA. This receptor was identified in a human donor in good health. The CDR3 protein is CASSPDRTRLGYTF.